This TCR beta chain is drawn from a study of T cell clones after liver transplantation (dated by TCRdb to between 2017 and 2020). With respect to the entire study: The samples were obtained from ITN030ST, a randomized trial that attempted immunosuppression withdrawal within 2 years after liver transplantation. The studied cohort comprised 8 liver transplant recipients, 3 classified as tolerant and 5 as non-tolerant. The subjects received no induction therapy and were kept on standard immunosuppression until randomization at 12-24 months post-transplant. Blood samples were taken pre-transplant, pre-randomization before withdrawal, and post-randomization after full withdrawal or failed withdrawal. As an antigen-independent comparator for donor-reactive sequences, third party-reactive TCRbeta sequences were also identified from pre-transplant MLRs. Of the eight recipients, a few were HCV-positive, while the remaining recipients had been transplanted for non-autoimmune, non-viral indications. Donor-reactive T cell clones were identified using TCRbeta sequencing after a pre-transplant mixed lymphocyte reaction and were then followed in post-transplant blood. Tolerance was defined as complete immunosuppression withdrawal for at least one year with no rise in liver enzymes beyond twice the upper limit of normal. Findings and caveats that apply to the study as a whole: Without allograft tissue specimens, donor-reactive T cells may have migrated into the graft rather than being deleted. When repertoire turnover was taken into account, detection of donor-reactive sequences was significantly reduced in 7 of 8 subjects for CD4 and in 8 of 8 subjects for CD8. The conclusions were preliminary, being limited by small, heterogeneous patient numbers and by non-standardized post-transplant time points. A significant post-transplant decrease in circulating donor-reactive CD4 TCRbeta sequences was observed in 5 of 8 subjects, irrespective of tolerance or HCV status. In two subjects, low numbers of available donor cells limited the measurable donor-reactive repertoire. A greater decline was seen for donor-reactive sequences than for third party-reactive sequences, suggesting partial antigen-specific deletion unrelated to withdrawal success.

CDR3 length: 15 amino acids, cysteine to phenylalanine. CDR3 DNA only is kept here, 45 bases in frame from base 1. Looking up the germline V gene yields CDR1 KGHSH and CDR2 LQKENI. V is cut by 3 bases and J by 0 bases, and the space between the germline ends is 8 bases. The time point label of this sample denotes: pre-transplant. Unstimulated PBMCs, after thawing, were stained for CD3, CD4 and CD8 and then FACS-sorted into CD3+CD4+ and CD3+CD8+ populations. Randomization to immunosuppression withdrawal applied to every one of the 8 studied subjects. The Qiagen DNeasy Blood and Tissue Kit was used for genomic DNA isolation. High-throughput TCRbeta CDR3 sequencing of frozen genomic DNA was performed by immunoSEQ, with PCR amplification, mapping, bias correction and internal controls included. Regarding the original processing steps: Productive rearrangements were kept, and unique TCRbeta sequences were defined by CDR3 nucleotide sequence plus V and J gene. For classification of a sequence as donor-reactive, at least 5-fold expansion in CFSE-low cells relative to unstimulated pre-transplant cells and a frequency of at least 0.01% were required. To ensure at least 90% detection power, minimum frequency thresholds were set for each subject based on that subject's lowest-template unstimulated sample. Jensen-Shannon divergence between the top 1000 TCRbeta sequences after and before transplant was used to measure repertoire turnover. Changes in detection of donor-reactive sequences were assessed with two-sided Fisher's exact tests. The table was pulled from immuneACCESS by TCRdb, which kept in-frame rearrangements only. Such tables lose some clones; where checked, under half of the loss comes from unresolved V genes, and the rest has no known cause. V and J calls and clone size are those listed in that table; D and trimming were worked out from the DNA. The sample table records about 100,000 clones; more than 75% of these occur just once. The ten largest make up approximately 0.93% of the sample.

Turning to this clone: Its recognized antigen is unknown. No clone much larger than this one lies a single base away; base qualities are absent.

The V gene is TRBV18 and the J gene is TRBJ1-4, with an unclear D gene assignment. The input for sequencing was CD4+ T cells from blood, taken before liver transplant. This TCR derives from a human donor who received a liver transplant. The CDR3 protein: CASSPKVATNEKLFF. The base sequence is TGTGCCAGCTCACCTAAGGTTGCAACTAATGAAAAACTGTTTTTT.